The 13 T cell receptor beta chains listed next were all sequenced from one sample in a study of identical twins' blood T cells. One entry per CDR3 protein, called by TCRdb with MiXCR from the 5' RACE reads. The sample contains hundreds of thousands of distinct CDR3 sequences, about 28% of which appear only once. Material for sequencing was PBMCs. Receptors were obtained from a woman aged 18 to 55 in good health.

This clonotype has more than one count but fewer than ten. The chain links TRBV7-3 to TRBJ2-1; 7 positions agree with TRBD1. Germline assignment: CDR1 SGHTA and CDR2 FQGTGA. The CDR3 extends over 14 amino acids. The junction had 4 bases not matched to a gene; V was cut back by 3 bases and J by 5 bases. The CDR3 DNA is TGTGCCAGCAGCTTCCAGGGGGAAGACAATGAGCAGTTCTTC. Translated: CASSFQGEDNEQFF.

The sample holds a few counts of this clonotype. The chain joins TRBV11-2 to TRBJ1-1; D is ambiguous. Germline V gene sequence: CDR1 SGHAT, CDR2 FQNNGV. The germline V and J ends were trimmed by 1 base and 2 bases, with 8 bases remaining between them. There are 14 residues in the CDR3. CDR3 sequence reads: CASSLVNLNTEAFF. For the CDR3, the DNA is TGTGCCAGCAGCTTAGTGAACCTAAACACTGAAGCTTTCTTT.

This clonotype was counted between two and nine times. V is TRBV6-2 or TRBV6-3 and J is TRBJ2-1; the match to TRBD2 covers 7 bases. CDR3 size: 16 residues. Losses at the gene ends were 5 bases for V and 2 bases for J; bases not matched to a gene: 9. Germline V lookup: CDR1 MNHEY, CDR2 SVGEGT. CDR3 sequence reads: CASSASGLRAYNEQFF. For the CDR3, the DNA is TGTGCCAGCAGTGCATCGGGACTACGAGCCTACAATGAGCAGTTCTTC.

This chain connects TRBV7-8 to TRBJ1-5; D is possibly TRBD1 (5 bases). Germline V gene sequence: CDR1 SGHVS, CDR2 FQNEAQ. V gave up 4 bases and J gave up 3 bases, with 16 bases separating them. This CDR3 comprises 16 residues. The CDR3 DNA reads as TGTGCCAGCAGCTCCTCAACCCAGGGAGCCAATCAGCCCCAGCATTTT. This translates into CASSSSTQGANQPQHF.

This clonotype has at least ten counts. The chain recombines TRBV3-1 with TRBJ2-7; D is undetermined. The germline V gene encodes CDR1 LGHDT and CDR2 YNNKEL (reference sequence). The CDR3 extends over 12 amino acids. The V and J ends lost 5 bases and 6 bases respectively, with 11 bases between them. CDR3 region: CASSSRLSEQYF. In nucleotides, the CDR3 is TGTGCCAGCAGCTCCCGACTCTCCGAGCAGTACTTC.

The J gene is TRBJ1-3, the V gene TRBV7-9; perhaps TRBD1 as D (5 bases). The germline V gene encodes CDR1 SEHNR and CDR2 FQNEAQ (reference sequence). The CDR3 consists of 14 residues. With 6 bases removed from V and 0 bases from J, the gap between germline ends came to 9 bases. The CDR3 coding sequence is TGTGCCAGCAGGGGACCTTACTCTGGAAACACCATATATTTT. Translation gives CASRGPYSGNTIYF.

This clonotype was seen only a few times. The V call is TRBV29-1, the J call TRBJ1-2; tentatively, D is TRBD1 (6 bases). V was clipped by 7 bases and J by 6 bases, with 21 bases between them. In germline, CDR1 is SQVTM, CDR2 ANQGSEA. The CDR3 loop spans 14 amino acids. The CDR3 region is CSAPSQGSEDGYTF. CDR3 nucleotide sequence: TGCAGCGCGCCTTCTCAGGGGAGCGAAGATGGCTACACCTTC.

J is TRBJ2-2 and V is TRBV29-1, with D possibly matching TRBD1 (6 bases). This CDR3 region has 15 residues. Trimming took 6 bases from V and 1 from J, leaving 15 bases between them. From germline, CDR1 is SQVTM and CDR2 ANQGSEA. The CDR3 reads CSVRSGTWNTGELFF. CDR3 bases: TGCAGCGTGCGCTCCGGGACATGGAACACCGGGGAGCTGTTTTTT.

This clonotype was counted a few times. The genes are TRBV20-1 and TRBJ1-1; D call uncertain. The CDR3 extends over 14 amino acids. CDR1 and CDR2 (germline): DFQATT, SNEGSKA (reference sequence). The V end was cut by 5 bases, the J end by 4 bases, with 17 bases between. The CDR3: CSAQQSQSFTEAFF. The CDR3 nucleotides are TGCAGTGCTCAACAGTCCCAGAGCTTCACTGAAGCTTTCTTT.

Concerning this clonotype itself: One end of the junction fails to match germline, which may point to a read error. J is TRBJ1-2 and V is TRBV10-3; TRBD1 aligns across 10 bases. Per the germline V gene, CDR1 is ENHRY and CDR2 is SYGVKD. This CDR3 contains 18 residues. CDR3 DNA: TGTGCCGTCAGGCCTTGGGAGGGACAGGGGAGGAATAACTATGGCTACACCTTC. It encodes CAVRPWEGQGRNNYGYTF.

The rearrangement links TRBV19 to TRBJ1-1; no clear D. The CDR3 consists of 12 residues. V lost 9 bases, J lost 4 bases, and 12 bases lay in between. Germline loops: CDR1 LNHDA, CDR2 SQIVND (reference sequence). The CDR3 reads CASTLGVTEAFF. The CDR3 DNA is TGTGCCAGCACGTTAGGCGTCACTGAAGCTTTCTTT.

The gene calls are TRBV3-1 and TRBJ2-1; a possible D gene is TRBD2 (5 bases). Trimming shortened V by 2 bases and J by 7 bases, and 15 bases separated the two germline ends. CDR1 is LGHDT and CDR2 is YNNKEL in the germline V gene (reference sequence). The CDR3 is 15 amino acids. The DNA of the CDR3 is TGTGCCAGCAGCCAACTAGGAGGACGACAAAATGAGCAGTTCTTC. It translates to CASSQLGGRQNEQFF.

The rearrangement uses TRBV12-3 or TRBV12-4 and TRBJ2-2; 10 positions agree with TRBD2. The CDR3 loop spans 18 amino acids. Trimming cost V 3 bases and J 1 base; bases outside gene matches: 8. The CDR3 coding sequence is TGTGCCAGCAGTTTTATAACTAGCGGGAAATTGAACACCGGGGAGCTGTTTTTT. It translates to CASSFITSGKLNTGELFF.